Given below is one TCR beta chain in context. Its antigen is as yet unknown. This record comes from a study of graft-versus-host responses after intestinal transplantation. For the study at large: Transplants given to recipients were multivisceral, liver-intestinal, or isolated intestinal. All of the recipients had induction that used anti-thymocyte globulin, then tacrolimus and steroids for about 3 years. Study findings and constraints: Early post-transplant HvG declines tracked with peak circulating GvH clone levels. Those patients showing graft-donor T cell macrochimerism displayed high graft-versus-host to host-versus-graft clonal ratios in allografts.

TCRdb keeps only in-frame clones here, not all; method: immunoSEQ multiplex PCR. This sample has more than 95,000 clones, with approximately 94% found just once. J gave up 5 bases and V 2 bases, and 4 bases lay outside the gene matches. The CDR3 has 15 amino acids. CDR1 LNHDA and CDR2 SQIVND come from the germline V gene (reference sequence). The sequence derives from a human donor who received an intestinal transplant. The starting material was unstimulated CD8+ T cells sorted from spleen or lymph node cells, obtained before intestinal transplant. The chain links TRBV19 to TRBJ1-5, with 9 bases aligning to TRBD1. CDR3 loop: CASSIRDRVYQPQHF. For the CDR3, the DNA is TGTGCCAGTAGTATACGGGACAGGGTATATCAGCCCCAGCATTTT. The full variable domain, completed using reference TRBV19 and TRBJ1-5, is DGGITQSPKYLFRKEGQNVTLSCEQNLNHDAMYWYRQDPGQGLRLIYYSQIVNDFQKGDIAEGYSVSREKKESFPLTVTSAQKNPTAFYLCASSIRDRVYQPQHFGDGTRLSIL.